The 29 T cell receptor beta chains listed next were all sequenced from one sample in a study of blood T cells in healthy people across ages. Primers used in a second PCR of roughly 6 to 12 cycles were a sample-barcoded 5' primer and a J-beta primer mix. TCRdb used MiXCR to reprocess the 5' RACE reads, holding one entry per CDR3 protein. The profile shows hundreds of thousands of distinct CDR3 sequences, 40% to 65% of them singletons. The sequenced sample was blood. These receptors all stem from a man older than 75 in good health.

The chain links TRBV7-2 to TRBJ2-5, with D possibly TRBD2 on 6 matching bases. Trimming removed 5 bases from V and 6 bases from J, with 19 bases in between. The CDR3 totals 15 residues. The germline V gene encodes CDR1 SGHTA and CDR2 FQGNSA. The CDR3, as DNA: TGTGCCAGCAGCCATGTGGGGCGGGACGTCCAGACCCAGTACTTC. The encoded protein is CASSHVGRDVQTQYF.

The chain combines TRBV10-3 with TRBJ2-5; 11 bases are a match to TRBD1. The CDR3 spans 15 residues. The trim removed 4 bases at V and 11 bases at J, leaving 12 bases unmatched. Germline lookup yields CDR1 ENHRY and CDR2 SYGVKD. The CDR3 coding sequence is TGTGCCATCAGTGCGGACAGGGGGCCCGGCAATGAGCAGTACTTC. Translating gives CAISADRGPGNEQYF.

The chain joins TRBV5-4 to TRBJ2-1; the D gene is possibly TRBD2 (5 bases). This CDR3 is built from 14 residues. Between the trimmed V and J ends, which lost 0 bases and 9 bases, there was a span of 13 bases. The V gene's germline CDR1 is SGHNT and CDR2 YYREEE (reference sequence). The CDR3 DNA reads TGTGCCAGCAGCTTGGGAGGGAGTAACCGTGAGCAGTTCTTC. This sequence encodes CASSLGGSNREQFF.

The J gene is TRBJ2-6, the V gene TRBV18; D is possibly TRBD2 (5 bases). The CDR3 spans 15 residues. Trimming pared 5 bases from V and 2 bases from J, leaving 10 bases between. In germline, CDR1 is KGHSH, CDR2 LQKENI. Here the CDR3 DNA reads TGTGCCAGCTCATATCCCGGGGCTGGGGCCAACGTCCTGACTTTC. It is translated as CASSYPGAGANVLTF.

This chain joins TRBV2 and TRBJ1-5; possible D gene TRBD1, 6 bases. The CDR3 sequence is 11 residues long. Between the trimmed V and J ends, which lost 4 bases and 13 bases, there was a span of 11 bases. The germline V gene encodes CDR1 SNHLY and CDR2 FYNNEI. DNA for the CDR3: TGTGCCAGCAGTGGATGGGGGCCGCAGCATTTT. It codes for CASSGWGPQHF.

CDR3 in DNA: TGCGCCAGCAGCTACCCCCCTAATGAGCAGTACTTC. It is translated as CASSYPPNEQYF. The genes are TRBV5-1 and TRBJ2-7; D gene unclear. The V gene's germline CDR1 is SGHRS and CDR2 YFSETQ. Trimming left V 3 bases short and J 7 bases short, with 11 bases between. CDR3 size: 12 residues. Full variable domain (missing parts from reference TRBV5-1 and TRBJ2-7): KAGVTQTPRYLIKTRGQQVTLSCSPISGHRSVSWYQQTPGQGLQFLFEYFSETQRNKGNFPGRFSGRQFSNSRSEMNVSTLELGDSALYLCASSYPPNEQYFGPGTRLTVT.

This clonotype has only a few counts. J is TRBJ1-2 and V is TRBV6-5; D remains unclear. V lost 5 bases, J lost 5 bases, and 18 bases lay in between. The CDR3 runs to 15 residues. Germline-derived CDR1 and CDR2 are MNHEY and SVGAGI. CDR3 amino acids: CASSPSGTPFYGYTF. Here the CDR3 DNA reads TGTGCCAGCAGTCCCTCCGGAACTCCCTTTTATGGCTACACCTTC.

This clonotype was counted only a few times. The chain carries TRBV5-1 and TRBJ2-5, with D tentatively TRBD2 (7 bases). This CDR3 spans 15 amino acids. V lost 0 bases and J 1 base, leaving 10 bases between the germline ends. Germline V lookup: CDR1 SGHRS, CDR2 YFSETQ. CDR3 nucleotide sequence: TGCGCCAGCAGCTTGGTGGGAGGGGGCCAAGAGACCCAGTACTTC. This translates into CASSLVGGGQETQYF.

Here the CDR3 DNA reads TGCAGCGTGGGGTTGGAGGGGGTCGAGCAGTACTTC. This sequence encodes CSVGLEGVEQYF. The chain joins TRBV29-1 to TRBJ2-7; D assignment may be TRBD1 or TRBD2 (6 bases each). V was cut by 6 bases and J by 6 bases, with 15 bases left in between. The germline V gene encodes CDR1 SQVTM and CDR2 ANQGSEA. The CDR3 has 12 residues.

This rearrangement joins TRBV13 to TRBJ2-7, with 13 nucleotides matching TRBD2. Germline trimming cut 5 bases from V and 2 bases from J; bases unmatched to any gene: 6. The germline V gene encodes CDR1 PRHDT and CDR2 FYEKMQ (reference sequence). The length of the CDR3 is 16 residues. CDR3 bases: TGTGCCAGCAGCGACACTAGCGGGAGGGGGGCCTACGAGCAGTACTTC. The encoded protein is CASSDTSGRGAYEQYF. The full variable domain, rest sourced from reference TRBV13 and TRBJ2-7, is AAGVIQSPRHLIKEKRETATLKCYPIPRHDTVYWYQQGPGQDPQFLISFYEKMQSDKGSIPDRFSAQQFSDYHSELNMSSLELGDSALYFCASSDTSGRGAYEQYFGPGTRLTVT.

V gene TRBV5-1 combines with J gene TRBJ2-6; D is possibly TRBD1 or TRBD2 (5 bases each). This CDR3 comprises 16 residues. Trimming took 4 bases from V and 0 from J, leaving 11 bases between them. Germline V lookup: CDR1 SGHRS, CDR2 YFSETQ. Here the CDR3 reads CASSIPGSSGANVLTF. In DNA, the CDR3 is TGCGCCAGCAGCATTCCAGGGAGCTCTGGGGCCAACGTCCTGACTTTC.

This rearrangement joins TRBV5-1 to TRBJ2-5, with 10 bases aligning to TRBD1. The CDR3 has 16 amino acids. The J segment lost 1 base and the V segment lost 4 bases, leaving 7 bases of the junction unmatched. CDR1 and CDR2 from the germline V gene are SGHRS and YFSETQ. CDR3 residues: CASSPGTGDFQETQYF. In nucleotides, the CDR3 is TGCGCCAGCAGCCCGGGGACAGGGGACTTCCAAGAGACCCAGTACTTC.

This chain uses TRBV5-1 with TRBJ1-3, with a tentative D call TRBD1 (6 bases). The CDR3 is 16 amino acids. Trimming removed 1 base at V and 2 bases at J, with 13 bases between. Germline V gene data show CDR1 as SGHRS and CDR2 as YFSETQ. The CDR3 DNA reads TGCGCCAGCAGCTTGTATCCAGGGGTGGCTGGAAACACCATATATTTT. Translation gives CASSLYPGVAGNTIYF.

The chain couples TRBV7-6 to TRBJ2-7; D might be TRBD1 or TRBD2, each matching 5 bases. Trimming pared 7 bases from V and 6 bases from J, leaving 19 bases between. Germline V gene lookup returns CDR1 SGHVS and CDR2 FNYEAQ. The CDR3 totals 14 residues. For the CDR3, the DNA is TGTGCCAGCAAAACCGGGACGATCAACTCCGAGCAGTACTTC. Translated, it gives CASKTGTINSEQYF.

The CDR3 DNA is TGCAGTGCCCGGACGGCGGGGGATACGCAGTATTTT. This sequence encodes CSARTAGDTQYF. The chain couples TRBV20-1 to TRBJ2-3; TRBD2 might be the D (6 bases). The CDR3 contains 12 residues. Germline lookup yields CDR1 DFQATT and CDR2 SNEGSKA (reference sequence). Trimming removed 6 bases from V and 6 bases from J, with 13 bases in between.

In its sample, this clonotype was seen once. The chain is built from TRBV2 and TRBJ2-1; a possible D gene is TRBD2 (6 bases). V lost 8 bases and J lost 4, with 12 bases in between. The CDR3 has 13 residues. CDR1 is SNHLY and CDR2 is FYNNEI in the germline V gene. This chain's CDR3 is CASLERVYNEQFF. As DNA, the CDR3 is TGTGCCAGCCTGGAGCGGGTATACAATGAGCAGTTCTTC.

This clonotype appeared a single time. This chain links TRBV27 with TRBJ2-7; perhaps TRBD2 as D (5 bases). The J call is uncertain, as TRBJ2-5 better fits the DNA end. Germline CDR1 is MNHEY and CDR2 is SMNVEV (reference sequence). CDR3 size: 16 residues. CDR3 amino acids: CASSLAPKWAGETQYF. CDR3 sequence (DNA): TGTGCCAGCAGTTTGGCCCCAAAATGGGCGGGAGAGACCCAGTACTTC.

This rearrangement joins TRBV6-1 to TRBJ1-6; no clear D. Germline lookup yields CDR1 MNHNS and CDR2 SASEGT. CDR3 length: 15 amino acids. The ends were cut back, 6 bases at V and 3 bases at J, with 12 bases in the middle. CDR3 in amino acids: CASRDGPIYNSPLHF. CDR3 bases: TGTGCCAGCAGAGACGGACCTATCTATAATTCACCCCTCCACTTT.

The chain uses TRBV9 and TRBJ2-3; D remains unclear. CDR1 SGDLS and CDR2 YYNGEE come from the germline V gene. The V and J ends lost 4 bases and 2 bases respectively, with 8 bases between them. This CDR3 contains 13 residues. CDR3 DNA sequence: TGTGCCAGCAGCCCTATGACCACAGATACGCAGTATTTT. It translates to CASSPMTTDTQYF.

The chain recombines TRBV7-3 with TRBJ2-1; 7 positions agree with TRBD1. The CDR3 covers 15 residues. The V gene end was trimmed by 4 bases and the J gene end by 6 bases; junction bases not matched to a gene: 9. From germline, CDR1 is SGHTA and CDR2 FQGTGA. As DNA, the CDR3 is TGTGCCAGCAGCTCTAGACAGGGCCTATTCAATGAGCAGTTCTTC. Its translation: CASSSRQGLFNEQFF. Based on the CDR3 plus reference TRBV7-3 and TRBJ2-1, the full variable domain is GAGVSQTPSNKVTEKGKYVELRCDPISGHTALYWYRQSLGQGPEFLIYFQGTGAADDSGLPNDRFFAVRPEGSVSTLKIQRTERGDSAVYLCASSSRQGLFNEQFFGPGTRLTVL.

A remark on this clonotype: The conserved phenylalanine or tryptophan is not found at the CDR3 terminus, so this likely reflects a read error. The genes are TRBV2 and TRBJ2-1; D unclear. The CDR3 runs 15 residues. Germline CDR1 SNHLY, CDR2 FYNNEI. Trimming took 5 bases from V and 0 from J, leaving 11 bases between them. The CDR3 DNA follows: TGTGCCAGCAGTTTAACCCTTAGCTCCTACAATGAGCAGTTCTTA. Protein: CASSLTLSSYNEQFL.

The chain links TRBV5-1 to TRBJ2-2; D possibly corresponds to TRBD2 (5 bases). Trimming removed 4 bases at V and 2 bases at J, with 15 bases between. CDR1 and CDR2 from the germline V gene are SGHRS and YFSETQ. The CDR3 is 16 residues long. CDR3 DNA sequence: TGCGCCAGCAGCCCGGGAAGCCGCCTAAACACCGGGGAGCTGTTTTTT. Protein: CASSPGSRLNTGELFF.

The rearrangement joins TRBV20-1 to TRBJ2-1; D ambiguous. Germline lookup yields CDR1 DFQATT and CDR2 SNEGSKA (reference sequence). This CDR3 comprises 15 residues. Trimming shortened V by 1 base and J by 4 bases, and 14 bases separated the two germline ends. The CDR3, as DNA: TGCAGTGCTAGAGGTGACCGACAACTATACAATGAGCAGTTCTTC. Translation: CSARGDRQLYNEQFF.

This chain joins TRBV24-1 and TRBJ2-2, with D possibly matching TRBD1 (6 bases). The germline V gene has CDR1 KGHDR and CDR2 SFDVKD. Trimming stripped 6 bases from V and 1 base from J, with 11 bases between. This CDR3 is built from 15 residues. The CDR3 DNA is TGTGCCACCAGTAATCCGGGACAGAACACCGGGGAGCTGTTTTTT. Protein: CATSNPGQNTGELFF.

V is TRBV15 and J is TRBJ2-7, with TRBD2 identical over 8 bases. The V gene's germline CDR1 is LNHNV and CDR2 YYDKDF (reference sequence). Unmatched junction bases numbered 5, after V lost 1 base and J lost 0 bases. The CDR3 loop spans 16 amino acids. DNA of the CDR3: TGTGCCACCAGCAGAGCCCCGACTAGCGTCTCCTACGAGCAGTACTTC. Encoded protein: CATSRAPTSVSYEQYF.

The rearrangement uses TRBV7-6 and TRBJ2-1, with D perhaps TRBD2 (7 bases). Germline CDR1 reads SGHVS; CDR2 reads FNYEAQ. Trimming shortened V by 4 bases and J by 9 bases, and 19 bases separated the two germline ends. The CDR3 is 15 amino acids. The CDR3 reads CASSSQGGRGGEQFF. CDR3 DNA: TGTGCCAGCAGCTCCCAGGGCGGGAGAGGGGGTGAGCAGTTCTTC.

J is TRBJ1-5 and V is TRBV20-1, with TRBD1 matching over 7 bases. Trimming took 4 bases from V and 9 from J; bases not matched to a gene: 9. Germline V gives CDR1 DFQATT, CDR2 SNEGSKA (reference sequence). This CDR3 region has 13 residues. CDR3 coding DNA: TGCAGTGCTAACCCCCCGGGACAGATGCCCCAGCATTTT. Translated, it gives CSANPPGQMPQHF.

In DNA, the CDR3 is TGTGCCAGCATGCCCACCGGTAGCACAGATACGCAGTATTTT. It codes for CASMPTGSTDTQYF. The chain recombines TRBV28 with TRBJ2-3; D uncertain. Trimming removed 7 bases from V and 0 bases from J, with 11 bases in between. The CDR3 runs 14 residues. The germline V gene encodes CDR1 MDHEN and CDR2 SYDVKM. The complete variable domain, with remaining parts taken from reference TRBV28 and TRBJ2-3, reads DVKVTQSSRYLVKRTGEKVFLECVQDMDHENMFWYRQDPGLGLRLIYFSYDVKMKEKGDIPEGYSVSREKKERFSLILESASTNQTSMYLCASMPTGSTDTQYFGPGTRLTVL.

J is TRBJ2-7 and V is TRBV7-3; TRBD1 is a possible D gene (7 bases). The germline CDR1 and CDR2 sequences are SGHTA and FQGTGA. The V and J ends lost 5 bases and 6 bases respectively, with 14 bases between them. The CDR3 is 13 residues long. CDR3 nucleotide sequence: TGTGCCAGCAGCCTAAACCAGGGGGGCGAGCAGTACTTC. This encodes CASSLNQGGEQYF.